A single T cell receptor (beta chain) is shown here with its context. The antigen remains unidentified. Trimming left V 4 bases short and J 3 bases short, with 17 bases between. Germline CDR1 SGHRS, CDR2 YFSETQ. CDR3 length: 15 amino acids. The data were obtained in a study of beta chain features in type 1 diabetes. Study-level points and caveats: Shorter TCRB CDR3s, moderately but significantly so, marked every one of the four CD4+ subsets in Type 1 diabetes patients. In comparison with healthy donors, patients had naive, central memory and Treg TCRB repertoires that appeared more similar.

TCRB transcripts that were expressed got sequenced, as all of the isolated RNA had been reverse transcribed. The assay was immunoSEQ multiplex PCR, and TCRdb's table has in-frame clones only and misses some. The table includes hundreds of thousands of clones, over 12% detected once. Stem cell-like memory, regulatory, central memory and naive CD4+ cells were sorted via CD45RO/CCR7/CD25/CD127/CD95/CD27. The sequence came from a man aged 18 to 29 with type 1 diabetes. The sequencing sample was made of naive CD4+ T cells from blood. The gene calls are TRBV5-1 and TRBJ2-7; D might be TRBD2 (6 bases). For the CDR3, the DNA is TGCGCCAGCAGCCCGGGGGACCTTTCCAACTACGAGCAGTACTTC. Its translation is CASSPGDLSNYEQYF.